Shown below are 25 T cell receptor beta chains from a single sample sequenced in a study of T cells after posttransplantation cyclophosphamide. A marrow graft followed busulfan-fludarabine conditioning, with cyclophosphamide on days +3 and +4. Only in-frame clones appear in the TCRdb table, and some are missing; sequencing was by immunoSEQ multiplex PCR. The sample yields roughly 7,300 clones, 92% seen once. Sequenced material: PBMCs, taken 1,300 to 1,500 days after allogeneic stem cell transplant with posttransplant cyclophosphamide. The receptors come from a female patient aged 50-59 years who received an allogeneic stem cell transplant from a related donor, was CMV-positive, and had no GVHD. T cells may partly derive from the graft donor.

This chain uses TRBV5-1 with TRBJ2-1, with TRBD2 matching over 11 bases. Germline V gene data show CDR1 as SGHRS and CDR2 as YFSETQ. V lost 3 bases and J lost 4; bases outside the gene matches: 9. This CDR3 contains 17 residues. CDR3 protein: CASSSLLAGGVYNEQFF. For the CDR3, the DNA is TGCGCCAGCAGCTCCCTATTAGCGGGGGGGGTTTACAATGAGCAGTTCTTC.

V gene TRBV4-3 combines with J gene TRBJ2-3; D is undetermined. Germline loops: CDR1 LGHNA, CDR2 YSLEER. The CDR3 spans 12 residues. V dropped 4 bases and J dropped 6 bases, with 8 bases sitting between them. The CDR3 nucleotides are TGCGCCAGCAGCCGGAGTTTGGATACGCAGTATTTT. It yields the protein CASSRSLDTQYF.

This clone occurred once. The V and J genes are TRBV5-6 and TRBJ2-7; 11 bases map to TRBD2. The CDR3 spans 15 residues. The J segment lost 3 bases and the V segment lost 3 bases, leaving 5 bases of the junction unmatched. The germline V gene encodes CDR1 SGHDT and CDR2 YYEEEE. CDR3: CASSSSGLAVYEQYF. The CDR3 nucleotides read TGTGCCAGCAGCTCCTCGGGACTAGCGGTCTACGAGCAGTACTTC.

In DNA, the CDR3 is TGCGCCAGCAGCTTGGGGGCAGGGGGCACTGAAGCTTTCTTT. As protein: CASSLGAGGTEAFF. The chain recombines TRBV5-1 with TRBJ1-1, with TRBD1 matching 7 bases. Germline CDR1 is SGHRS and CDR2 is YFSETQ. The V gene end was trimmed by 0 bases and the J gene end by 4 bases; junction bases not matched to a gene: 3. The CDR3 is made up of 14 amino acids.

The chain employs TRBV14 and TRBJ1-6; D unclear. The CDR3 extends over 15 amino acids. V shed 0 bases and J shed 0 bases, with 3 bases lying between them. CDR1 is SGHDN, CDR2 FVKESK, per germline. This CDR3 is CASSQERSYNSPLHF. CDR3 in DNA: TGTGCCAGCAGCCAAGAGCGCTCCTATAATTCACCCCTCCACTTT.

This chain joins TRBV4-3 and TRBJ1-1; 8 bases are a match to TRBD1. The germline V gene encodes CDR1 LGHNA and CDR2 YSLEER. The CDR3 is made up of 15 amino acids. J lost 4 bases, V lost 3 bases, and 7 bases had no gene match. CDR3 sequence: CASSHSAGGITEAFF. CDR3 DNA sequence: TGCGCCAGCAGCCATAGCGCAGGGGGCATCACTGAAGCTTTCTTT.

The chain is built from TRBV4-1 and TRBJ2-2; 10 bases fit TRBD2. Germline V gene data show CDR1 as MGHRA and CDR2 as YSYEKL. This CDR3 is built from 16 residues. Trimming at V came to 2 bases and at J to 7 bases, leaving 7 bases not matched to a gene. CDR3 DNA sequence: TGCGCCAGCAGCCAACTAGCGGGAGATCGCAACGGGGAGCTGTTTTTT. It yields the protein CASSQLAGDRNGELFF.

The J gene is TRBJ2-5, the V gene TRBV29-1, with a weak D call TRBD2 (6 bases). Germline assignment: CDR1 SQVTM and CDR2 ANQGSEA. The CDR3 contains 13 residues. The germline V and J ends were trimmed by 3 bases and 5 bases, with 13 bases remaining between them. CDR3 DNA sequence: TGCAGCGTTGATAGTGAGGCGGGGGAGACCCAGTACTTC. Its translation: CSVDSEAGETQYF.

The chain couples TRBV11-2 to TRBJ2-3; D is perhaps TRBD1 (7 bases). Trimming left V 5 bases short and J 2 bases short, with 20 bases between. The CDR3 has 17 residues. From germline, CDR1 is SGHAT and CDR2 FQNNGV. The CDR3 nucleotides read TGTGCCAGCAGCCCCCGCCCAGGGGGGCGGGTCACAGATACGCAGTATTTT. Amino acids: CASSPRPGGRVTDTQYF. Based on the CDR3 plus reference TRBV11-2 and TRBJ2-3, the full variable domain is EAGVAQSPRYKIIEKRQSVAFWCNPISGHATLYWYQQILGQGPKLLIQFQNNGVVDDSQLPKDRFSAERLKGVDSTLKIQPAKLEDSAVYLCASSPRPGGRVTDTQYFGPGTRLTVL.

This sequence joins TRBV7-3 and TRBJ1-5; D not certain. Trimming left V 5 bases short and J 5 bases short, with 10 bases between. This CDR3 contains 13 residues. Germline values: CDR1 SGHTA, CDR2 FQGTGA. The CDR3 nucleotides are TGTGCCAGCAGCCGGACTGTGGATCAGCCCCAGCATTTT. Its protein is CASSRTVDQPQHF.

The chain is built from TRBV7-9 and TRBJ2-3, with D hard to call. The CDR3 sequence is 14 residues long. The ends were cut back, 2 bases at V and 0 bases at J, with 6 bases in the middle. Germline CDR1 reads SEHNR; CDR2 reads FQNEAQ (reference sequence). CDR3 loop: CASSLLLSTDTQYF. The CDR3, as DNA: TGTGCCAGCAGCTTATTACTCAGCACAGATACGCAGTATTTT.

V and J are TRBV9 and TRBJ2-7, with a weak D call TRBD2 (6 bases). V was trimmed by 1 base and J by 3 bases, leaving 11 bases between them. The CDR3 length is 14 residues. CDR1 is SGDLS and CDR2 is YYNGEE in the germline V gene. CDR3 loop: CASSVTLAGYEQYF. CDR3 nucleotides: TGTGCCAGCAGCGTAACACTAGCTGGCTACGAGCAGTACTTC.

The J gene is TRBJ1-2, the V gene TRBV14; D may be TRBD1 (6 bases). Germline V gene lookup returns CDR1 SGHDN and CDR2 FVKESK. The length of the CDR3 is 15 residues. Trimming removed 4 bases at V and 7 bases at J, with 19 bases between. CDR3: CASSLYYRVDSGYTF. In DNA, the CDR3 is TGTGCCAGCAGCCTCTACTACAGGGTAGACTCTGGCTACACCTTC.

This clone was recorded once. The chain carries TRBV9 and TRBJ2-3, with TRBD1 matching 7 bases. Germline V gives CDR1 SGDLS, CDR2 YYNGEE. CDR3 size: 16 residues. V trimming: 0 bases; J trimming: 3 bases; junction bases outside the gene matches: 7. CDR3 sequence (DNA): TGTGCCAGCAGCGTAGATAGACAGGGCCCTACAGATACGCAGTATTTT. Translation gives CASSVDRQGPTDTQYF.

The chain uses TRBV10-1 and TRBJ2-1; 7 positions match TRBD2. The CDR3 sequence is 12 residues long. Germline V CDR1 and CDR2: WNHNN, SYGVQD (reference sequence). Trimming took 2 bases from V and 8 from J; bases not matched to a gene: 0. The CDR3 DNA follows: TGCGCCAGCAGTGAGAGCGGGGATGAGCAGTTCTTC. It encodes CASSESGDEQFF.

This chain uses TRBV6-1 with TRBJ1-3; 10 positions match TRBD1. The CDR3 length is 14 residues. The V gene end was trimmed by 6 bases and the J gene end by 3 bases; junction bases not matched to a gene: 2. Germline V gives CDR1 MNHNS, CDR2 SASEGT. CDR3 amino acids: CASRGTGVGNTIYF. The CDR3 nucleotides are TGTGCCAGCAGGGGGACAGGGGTTGGAAACACCATATATTTT.

The chain uses TRBV19 and TRBJ1-2, with D maybe TRBD1 (6 bases). Germline loops: CDR1 LNHDA, CDR2 SQIVND (reference sequence). The CDR3 covers 12 residues. Trimming cost V 3 bases and J 10 bases, with 12 bases left between them. The CDR3 sequence is CASSMGAGDYTF. In nucleotides, the CDR3 is TGTGCCAGTAGTATGGGGGCCGGGGACTACACCTTC. The full variable domain, completed using reference TRBV19 and TRBJ1-2, is DGGITQSPKYLFRKEGQNVTLSCEQNLNHDAMYWYRQDPGQGLRLIYYSQIVNDFQKGDIAEGYSVSREKKESFPLTVTSAQKNPTAFYLCASSMGAGDYTFGSGTRLTVV.

The chain uses TRBV5-6 and TRBJ2-7; TRBD2 aligns across 11 bases. Germline V gene sequence: CDR1 SGHDT, CDR2 YYEEEE. The CDR3 sequence is 16 residues long. Unmatched junction bases numbered 8, after V lost 2 bases and J lost 4 bases. The CDR3: CASSFRGTSGMYEQYF. The CDR3 DNA follows: TGTGCCAGCAGCTTCAGGGGGACTAGCGGAATGTACGAGCAGTACTTC.

This clone was found a few times. Other DNA sequences from this sample encode an identical CDR3 as well. J is TRBJ2-3 and V is TRBV5-1; D is possibly TRBD1 (5 bases). The germline V gene has CDR1 SGHRS and CDR2 YFSETQ. V gave up 1 base and J gave up 0 bases, with 6 bases separating them. CDR3 length: 14 amino acids. The CDR3 spells CASSLTGSTDTQYF. The DNA for the CDR3 is TGCGCCAGCAGCTTGACAGGTAGCACAGATACGCAGTATTTT.

The chain links TRBV4-1 to TRBJ1-1, with D possibly being TRBD1 (5 bases). The CDR3 has 15 residues. Germline V gives CDR1 MGHRA, CDR2 YSYEKL. V was clipped by 0 bases and J by 1 base, with 9 bases between them. The CDR3 region has the DNA TGCGCCAGCAGCCAAGATAGGGGCCCGAACACTGAAGCTTTCTTT. Protein: CASSQDRGPNTEAFF.

V and J are TRBV5-4 and TRBJ2-7, with a weak D call TRBD2 (5 bases). V lost 1 base and J lost 6, with 14 bases in between. Germline V CDR1 and CDR2: SGHNT, YYREEE (reference sequence). The CDR3 is 14 amino acids. Here the CDR3 DNA reads TGTGCCAGCAGCTTGTGGGCGGGCCCTTTCGAGCAGTACTTC. As protein: CASSLWAGPFEQYF.

This clone was seen just once. The gene calls are TRBV7-2 and TRBJ2-7, with a weak D call TRBD2 (5 bases). Trimming stripped 1 base from V and 5 bases from J, with 12 bases between. CDR1 and CDR2 (germline): SGHTA, FQGNSA. The CDR3 sequence is 14 residues long. CDR3 sequence (DNA): TGTGCCAGCAGCTTAGGAGGGCGGCGGGACGAGCAGTACTTC. Protein product: CASSLGGRRDEQYF.

This chain joins TRBV7-2 and TRBJ2-5, with D possibly matching TRBD1 (5 bases). Germline values: CDR1 SGHTA, CDR2 FQGNSA. V was shortened by 3 bases and J by 7 bases, with 12 bases between the two germline ends. The CDR3 sequence is 13 residues long. CDR3 in amino acids: CASSFPGSRTQYF. As DNA, the CDR3 is TGTGCCAGCAGCTTCCCAGGGTCAAGGACCCAGTACTTC.

The chain links TRBV9 to TRBJ1-2; TRBD1 might be the D (5 bases). Looked up from germline, CDR1 is SGDLS and CDR2 is YYNGEE. This CDR3 spans 17 amino acids. Trimming left V 2 bases short and J 4 bases short, with 21 bases between. As DNA, the CDR3 is TGTGCCAGCAGCGTTGATATAGGGGCCCCCCTCACCTATGGCTACACCTTC. Protein product: CASSVDIGAPLTYGYTF.

This chain links TRBV9 with TRBJ2-1; 8 nucleotides agree with TRBD2. Germline CDR1 reads SGDLS; CDR2 reads YYNGEE. The CDR3 is made up of 15 amino acids. V was clipped by 2 bases and J by 6 bases; unmatched bases: 7. The CDR3 DNA is TGTGCCAGCAGCGTCAGCGGGAGAATCGGCAATGAGCAGTTCTTC. It encodes CASSVSGRIGNEQFF. Full variable domain (missing parts from reference TRBV9 and TRBJ2-1): DSGVTQTPKHLITATGQRVTLRCSPRSGDLSVYWYQQSLDQGLQFLIQYYNGEERAKGNILERFSAQQFPDLHSELNLSSLELGDSALYFCASSVSGRIGNEQFFGPGTRLTVL.